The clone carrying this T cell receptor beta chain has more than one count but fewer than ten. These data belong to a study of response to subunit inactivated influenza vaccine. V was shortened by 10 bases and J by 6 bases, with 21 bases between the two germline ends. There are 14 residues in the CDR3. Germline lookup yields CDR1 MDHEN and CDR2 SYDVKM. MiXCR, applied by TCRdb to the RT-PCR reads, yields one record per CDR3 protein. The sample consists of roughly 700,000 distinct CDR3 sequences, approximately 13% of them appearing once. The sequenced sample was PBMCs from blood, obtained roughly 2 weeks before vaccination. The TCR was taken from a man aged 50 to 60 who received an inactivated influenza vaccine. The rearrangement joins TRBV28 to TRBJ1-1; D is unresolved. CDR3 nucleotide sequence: TGTGCCATTGAAACCATTCGACAAAACTCTGAAGCTTTCTTT. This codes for CAIETIRQNSEAFF. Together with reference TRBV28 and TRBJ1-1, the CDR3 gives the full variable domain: DVKVTQSSRYLVKRTGEKVFLECVQDMDHENMFWYRQDPGLGLRLIYFSYDVKMKEKGDIPEGYSVSREKKERFSLILESASTNQTSMYLCAIETIRQNSEAFFGQGTRLTVV.